These 9 T cell receptor beta chains were sequenced from one sample in a study of blood T cell repertoires in COVID-19 (dated by TCRdb to the early 2020s). Libraries came from the immunoSEQ multiplex PCR assay. Drawn from immuneACCESS, this table holds only the in-frame rearrangements with V and J called that TCRdb kept. Clones are partly lost; checked studies trace under half to an unresolved V gene and leave the rest unexplained. This sample is represented by some 95,000 clones; about 85% of them were singletons. The ten largest clones capture 3.5% to 5.5% of the sample. Sequenced sample: peripheral blood. The receptor source for this set is a man in his 70s with acute or convalescent COVID-19.

The chain is built from TRBV11-2 and TRBJ2-3; tentatively, D is TRBD1 (5 bases). The CDR3 runs to 15 residues. V was cut by 3 bases and J by 1 base, with 11 bases left in between. The V gene's germline CDR1 is SGHAT and CDR2 FQNNGV. This CDR3 reads CASSLVRAGTDTQYF. Written as DNA, the CDR3 is TGTGCCAGCAGCTTGGTCAGGGCGGGCACAGATACGCAGTATTTT.

The chain employs TRBV11-2 and TRBJ1-6; the match to TRBD1 covers 8 bases. J was trimmed by 7 bases and V by 6 bases; bases with no gene match: 11. This CDR3 spans 16 amino acids. Per the germline V gene, CDR1 is SGHAT and CDR2 is FQNNGV. CDR3 nucleotides: TGTGCCAGCAGGAACTCACAGGGGGTGAGGAATTCACCCCTCCACTTT. This sequence encodes CASRNSQGVRNSPLHF.

The V and J genes are TRBV29-1 and TRBJ1-6, with a possible D match to TRBD1 (6 bases). The CDR3 has 13 residues. Per the germline V gene, CDR1 is SQVTM and CDR2 is ANQGSEA. Trimming took 6 bases from V and 4 from J, leaving 10 bases between them. This CDR3 reads CSVLDSYNSPLHF. The CDR3 nucleotides read TGCAGCGTATTGGACAGTTATAATTCACCCCTCCACTTT.

This clone was recorded a few times. The V gene is TRBV14, the J gene TRBJ1-6, with D tentatively TRBD1 (6 bases). The CDR3 spans 14 residues. The germline V gene has CDR1 SGHDN and CDR2 FVKESK. Trimming shortened V by 3 bases and J by 8 bases, and 11 bases separated the two germline ends. As DNA, the CDR3 is TGTGCCAGCAGCCACAGGGGAGCGGATTCACCCCTCCACTTT. This translates into CASSHRGADSPLHF.

This chain connects TRBV20-1 to TRBJ1-6; 8 positions match TRBD1. The CDR3 extends over 16 amino acids. Germline CDR1 and CDR2: DFQATT and SNEGSKA (reference sequence). With V trimmed by 3 bases and J by 0 bases, 4 bases remained unmatched. This CDR3 is CSASTGGSSYNSPLHF. DNA of the CDR3: TGCAGTGCTAGTACAGGGGGGAGCTCCTATAATTCACCCCTCCACTTT.

The rearrangement links TRBV4-2 to TRBJ2-1, with D possibly TRBD2 on 5 matching bases. V gave up 0 bases and J gave up 5 bases, with 20 bases separating them. The V gene's germline CDR1 is LGHNA and CDR2 YNFKEQ. This CDR3 spans 18 amino acids. CDR3 DNA sequence: TGTGCCAGCAGCCAAGATGTGGCCGGGCCGGGGAATGACAATGAGCAGTTCTTC. Translation: CASSQDVAGPGNDNEQFF.

The DNA for the CDR3 is TGTGCCAGCAGCTTAGCGACAGTGAACACTGAAGCTTTCTTT. Encoded protein: CASSLATVNTEAFF. This rearrangement joins TRBV7-2 to TRBJ1-1; perhaps TRBD1 as D (5 bases). The length of the CDR3 is 14 residues. Germline lookup yields CDR1 SGHTA and CDR2 FQGNSA. V lost 0 bases and J 0 bases, leaving 5 bases between the germline ends. The full variable domain, completed using reference TRBV7-2 and TRBJ1-1, is GAGVSQSPSNKVTEKGKDVELRCDPISGHTALYWYRQSLGQGLEFLIYFQGNSAPDKSGLPSDRFSAERTGGSVSTLTIQRTQQEDSAVYLCASSLATVNTEAFFGQGTRLTVV.

The chain joins TRBV12-3 or TRBV12-4 to TRBJ1-1; D not certain. With 6 bases removed from V and 5 bases from J, the gap between germline ends came to 7 bases. CDR3 length equals 11 residues. CDR3 nucleotides: TGTGCCAGCAGGGGAGGGACTGAAGCTTTCTTT. It specifies CASRGGTEAFF.

The gene calls are TRBV5-6 and TRBJ2-1, with 7 nucleotides matching TRBD1. CDR1 is SGHDT and CDR2 is YYEEEE in the germline V gene. The CDR3 extends over 15 amino acids. V dropped 1 base and J dropped 2; count of bases not matched to a gene: 3. This CDR3 is CASSLTGVTYNEQFF. CDR3 coding DNA: TGTGCCAGCAGCTTGACAGGGGTTACCTACAATGAGCAGTTCTTC. Based on the CDR3 plus reference TRBV5-6 and TRBJ2-1, the full variable domain is DAGVTQSPTHLIKTRGQQVTLRCSPKSGHDTVSWYQQALGQGPQFIFQYYEEEERQRGNFPDRFSGHQFPNYSSELNVNALLLGDSALYLCASSLTGVTYNEQFFGPGTRLTVL.